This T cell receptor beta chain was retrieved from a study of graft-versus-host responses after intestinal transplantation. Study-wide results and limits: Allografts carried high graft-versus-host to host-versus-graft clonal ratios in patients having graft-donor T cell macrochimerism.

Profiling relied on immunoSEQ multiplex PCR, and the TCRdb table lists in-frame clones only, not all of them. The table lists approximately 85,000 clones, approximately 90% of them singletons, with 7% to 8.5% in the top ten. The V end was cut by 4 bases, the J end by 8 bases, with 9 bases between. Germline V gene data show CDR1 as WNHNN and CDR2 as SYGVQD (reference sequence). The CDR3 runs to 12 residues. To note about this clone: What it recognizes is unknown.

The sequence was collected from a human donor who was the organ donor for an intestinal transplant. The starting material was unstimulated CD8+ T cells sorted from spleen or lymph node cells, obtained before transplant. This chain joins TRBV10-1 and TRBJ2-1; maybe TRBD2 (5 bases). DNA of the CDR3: TGCGCCAGCAGTGGCCCCGGGGATGAGCAGTTCTTC. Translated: CASSGPGDEQFF.